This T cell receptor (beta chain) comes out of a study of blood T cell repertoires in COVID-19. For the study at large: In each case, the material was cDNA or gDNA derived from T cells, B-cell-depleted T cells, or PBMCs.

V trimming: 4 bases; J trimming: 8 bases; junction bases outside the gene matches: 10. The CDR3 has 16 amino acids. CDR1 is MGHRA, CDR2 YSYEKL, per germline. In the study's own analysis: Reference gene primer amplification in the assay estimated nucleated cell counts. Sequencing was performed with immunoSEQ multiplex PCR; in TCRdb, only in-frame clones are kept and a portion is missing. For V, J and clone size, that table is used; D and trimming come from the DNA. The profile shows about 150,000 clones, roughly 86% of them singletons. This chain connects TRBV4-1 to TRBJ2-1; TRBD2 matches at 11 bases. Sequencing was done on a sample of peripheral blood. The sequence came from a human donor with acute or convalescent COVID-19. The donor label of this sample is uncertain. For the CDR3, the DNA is TGCGCCAGCAGCCTGCGACTAGCGGGGTCCGAGGATGAGCAGTTCTTC. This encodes CASSLRLAGSEDEQFF.